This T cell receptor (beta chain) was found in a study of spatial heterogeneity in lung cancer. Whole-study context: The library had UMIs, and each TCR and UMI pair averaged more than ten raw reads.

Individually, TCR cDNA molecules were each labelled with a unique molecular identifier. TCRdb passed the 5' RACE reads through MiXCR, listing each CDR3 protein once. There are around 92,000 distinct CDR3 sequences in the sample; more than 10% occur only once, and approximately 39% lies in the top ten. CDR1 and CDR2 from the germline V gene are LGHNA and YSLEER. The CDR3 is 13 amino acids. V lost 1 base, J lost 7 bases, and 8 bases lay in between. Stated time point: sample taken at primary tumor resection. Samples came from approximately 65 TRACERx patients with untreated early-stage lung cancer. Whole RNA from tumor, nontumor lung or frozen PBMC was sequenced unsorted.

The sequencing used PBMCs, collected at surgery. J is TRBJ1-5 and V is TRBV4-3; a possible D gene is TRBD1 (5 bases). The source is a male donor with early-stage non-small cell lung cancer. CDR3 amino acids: CASSQAGDQPQHF. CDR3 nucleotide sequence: TGCGCCAGCAGCCAAGCGGGGGACCAGCCCCAGCATTTT.